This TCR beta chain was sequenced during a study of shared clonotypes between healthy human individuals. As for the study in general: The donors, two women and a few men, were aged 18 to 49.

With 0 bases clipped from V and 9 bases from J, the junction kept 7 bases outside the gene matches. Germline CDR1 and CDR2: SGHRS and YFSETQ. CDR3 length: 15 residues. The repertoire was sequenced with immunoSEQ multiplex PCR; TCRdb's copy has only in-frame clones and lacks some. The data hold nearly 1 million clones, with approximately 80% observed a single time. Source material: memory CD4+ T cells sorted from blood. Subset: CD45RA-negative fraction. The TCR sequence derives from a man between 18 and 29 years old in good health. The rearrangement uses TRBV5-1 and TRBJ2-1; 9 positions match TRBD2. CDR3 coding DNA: TGCGCCAGCAGCTTGGCCGGGACTAGCAAGGCTGAGCAGTTCTTC. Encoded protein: CASSLAGTSKAEQFF.